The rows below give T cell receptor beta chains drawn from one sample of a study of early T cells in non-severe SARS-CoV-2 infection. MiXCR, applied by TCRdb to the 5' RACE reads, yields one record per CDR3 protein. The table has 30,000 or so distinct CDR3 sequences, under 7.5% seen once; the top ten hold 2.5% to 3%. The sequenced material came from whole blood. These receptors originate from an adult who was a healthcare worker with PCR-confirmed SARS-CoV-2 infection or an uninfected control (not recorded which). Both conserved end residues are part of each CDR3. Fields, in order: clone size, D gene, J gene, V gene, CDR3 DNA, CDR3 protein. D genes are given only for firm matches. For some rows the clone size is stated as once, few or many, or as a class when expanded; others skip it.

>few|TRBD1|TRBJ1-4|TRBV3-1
TGTGCCAGCAGCCAAGGTATCAGACAGGGGGGAAGAAAACTGTTTTTT
CASSQGIRQGGRKLFF
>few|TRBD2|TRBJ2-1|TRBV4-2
TGTGCCAGCAGCCAAGTCTACGTGGCTAGCGGGAGCCTCTACAATGAGCAGTTCTTC
CASSQVYVASGSLYNEQFF
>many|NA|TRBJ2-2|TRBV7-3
TGTGCCAGCAGCTTAACGACCGAACACGGGGAGCTGTTTTTT
CASSLTTEHGELFF
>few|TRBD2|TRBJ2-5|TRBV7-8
TGTGCCAGCAGCGGGGAGGCTAGCGGCGAGACCCAGTACTTC
CASSGEASGETQYF
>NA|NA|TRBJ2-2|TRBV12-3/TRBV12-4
TGTGCCATTAGAGACACCGGGGAGCTGTTTTTT
CAIRDTGELFF
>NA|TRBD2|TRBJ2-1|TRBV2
TGTGCCAGCAAAAGGTCCCCCGGACTAGCGGATTACAATGAGCAGTTCTTC
CASKRSPGLADYNEQFF
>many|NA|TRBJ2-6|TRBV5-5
TGTGCCAGCAGCTTGGTGGACACCAGAGCCTCTGGGGCCAACGTCCTGACTTTC
CASSLVDTRASGANVLTF
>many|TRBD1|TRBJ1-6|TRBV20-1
TGCAGTGCTCCCCCAGGGGGCATCTATAATTCACCCCTCCACTTT
CSAPPGGIYNSPLHF
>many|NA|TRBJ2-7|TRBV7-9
TGTGCCAGCAGCTTAGCGATCCAGAACGAGCAGTACTTC
CASSLAIQNEQYF
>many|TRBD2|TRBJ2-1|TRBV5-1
TGCGCCAGCAGCGCCGGACTAGAGGACGAGCAGTTCTTC
CASSAGLEDEQFF
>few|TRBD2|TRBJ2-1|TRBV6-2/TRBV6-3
TGTGCCAGCCGTCCAGGGACTAGCGGGAGGAGGGAGCAGTTCTTC
CASRPGTSGRREQFF
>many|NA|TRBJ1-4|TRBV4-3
TGCGCCAGCAGCCAAGAGGACGCGGGGAAGGGTGGAAAACTGTTTTTT
CASSQEDAGKGGKLFF
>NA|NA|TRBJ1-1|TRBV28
TGTGCCAGCAGTCCAGAAGGGGGATTGGGCACTGAAGCTTTCTTT
CASSPEGGLGTEAFF
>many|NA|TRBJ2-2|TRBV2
TGTGCCAGCAGTGTGAACAGGGACGGCACCGGGGAGCTGTTTTTT
CASSVNRDGTGELFF
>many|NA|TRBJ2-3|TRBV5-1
TGCGCCAGCAGCTTGGTCGGGGAGGTGGATACGCAGTATTTT
CASSLVGEVDTQYF
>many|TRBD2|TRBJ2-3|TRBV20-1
TGCAGTGCGAGCCCCGGGACTAGCGGGACTGATACGCAGTATTTT
CSASPGTSGTDTQYF
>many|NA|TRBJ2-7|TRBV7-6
TGTGCCAGCAGCTTAGGTGGGGACGTAGCCTACGAGCAGTACTTC
CASSLGGDVAYEQYF
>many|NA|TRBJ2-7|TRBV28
TGTGCCAGCACCCCGTGGGGGGAGCAGTACTTC
CASTPWGEQYF
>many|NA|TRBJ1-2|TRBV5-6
TGTGCCAGCAGCCTGAACGGAGGCGTTCCTAACTATGGCTACACCTTC
CASSLNGGVPNYGYTF
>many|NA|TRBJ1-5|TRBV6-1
TGTGCCAGCAGTAAGGACGGAAACCTAAGCAATCAGCCCCAGCATTTT
CASSKDGNLSNQPQHF
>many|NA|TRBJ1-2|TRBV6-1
TGTGCCAGCAGTGTCGGCAGTGCGGGCTATGGCTACACCTTC
CASSVGSAGYGYTF
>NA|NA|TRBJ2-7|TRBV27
TGTGCCAGCAGCCCCCGCTCGCCACCCTACGAGCAGTACTTC
CASSPRSPPYEQYF
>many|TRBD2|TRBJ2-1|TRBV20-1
TGCAGTGCCTGGGGAGGGACCTACAATGAGCAGTTCTTC
CSAWGGTYNEQFF
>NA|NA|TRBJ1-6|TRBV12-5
TGTGCTAGTGCCTTGGGAAGTCGGTCACCCCTCCACTTT
CASALGSRSPLHF
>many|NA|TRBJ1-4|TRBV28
TGTGCCAGCAGTTCGGGGGGCACTGGGGAAAAACTGTTTTTT
CASSSGGTGEKLFF
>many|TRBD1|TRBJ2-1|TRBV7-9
TGTGCCAGCAACCGGGGACAGGGCGAGCAGTTCTTC
CASNRGQGEQFF
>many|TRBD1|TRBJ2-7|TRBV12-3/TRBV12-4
TGTGCCAGCAGTCCCCACAGGGGCGCCTACGAGCAGTACTTC
CASSPHRGAYEQYF
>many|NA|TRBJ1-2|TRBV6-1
TGTGCCAGCCATACCGAGGGCCAGGGATTTATTGGCTACACCTTC
CASHTEGQGFIGYTF
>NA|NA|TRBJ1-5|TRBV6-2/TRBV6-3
TGTGCCAGCACCCGGGGTGGAGTTAAACAGCCCCAGCATTTT
CASTRGGVKQPQHF
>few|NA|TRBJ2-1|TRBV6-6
TGTGCCAGCAGAATTTCTCAGGATCTGTTCTCCTACAATGAGCAGTTCTTC
CASRISQDLFSYNEQFF
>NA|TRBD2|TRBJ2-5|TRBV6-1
TGTGCCAGCAGGGCCCTGACTAGCGGCAACTTCCAAGAGACCCAGTACTTC
CASRALTSGNFQETQYF
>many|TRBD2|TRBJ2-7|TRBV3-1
TGTGCCAGCAGCCAATTGACTAGCGGTAACGAGCAGTACTTC
CASSQLTSGNEQYF
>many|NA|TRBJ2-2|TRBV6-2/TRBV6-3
TGTGCCAGCAGTCCAGGGTACACCGGGGAGCTGTTTTTT
CASSPGYTGELFF
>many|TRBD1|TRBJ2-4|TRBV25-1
TGTGCCAGCAGTGGACGGACAGGGGGTAGTACGGCCAAAAACATTCAGTACTTC
CASSGRTGGSTAKNIQYF
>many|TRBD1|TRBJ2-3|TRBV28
TGTGCCAGCAGTTTATTCGGACAGGGAAGCACAGATACGCAGTATTTT
CASSLFGQGSTDTQYF
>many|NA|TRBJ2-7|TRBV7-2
TGTGCCAGCAGCTTAGGGTCAGGGGCCTACGAGCAGTACTTC
CASSLGSGAYEQYF
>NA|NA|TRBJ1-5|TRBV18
TGTGCCAGCTCGGGTGATCAGGGTTTGAGTCAGCCCCAGCATTTT
CASSGDQGLSQPQHF
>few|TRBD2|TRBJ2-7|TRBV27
TGTGCCAGCAGTTCTGGGCTAGCGGGAACGTTCAACGAGCAGTACTTC
CASSSGLAGTFNEQYF
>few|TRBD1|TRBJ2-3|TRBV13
TGTGCCAGCAGCGTACGGGACAGGCCAACAGATACGCAGTATTTT
CASSVRDRPTDTQYF
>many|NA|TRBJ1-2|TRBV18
TGTGCCAGCTCACCGGACGAGAACTATGGCTACACCTTC
CASSPDENYGYTF
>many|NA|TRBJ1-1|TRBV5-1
TGCGCCAGCAGCTTGGTGGAGGGGGCTGAAGCTTTCTTT
CASSLVEGAEAFF
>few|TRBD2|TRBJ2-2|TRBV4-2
TGTGCCAGCAGCCAACCGCAGGGGCTAGCGGGTAACACCGGGGAGCTGTTTTTT
CASSQPQGLAGNTGELFF
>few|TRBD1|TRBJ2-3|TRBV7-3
TGTGCCAGCAGCCGGGTCGGACAGGGTCTCGATGATACGCAGTATTTT
CASSRVGQGLDDTQYF
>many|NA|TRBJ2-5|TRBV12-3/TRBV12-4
TGTGCCAGCAGACCGGGACACACGTCCGGGGAGACCCAGTACTTC
CASRPGHTSGETQYF
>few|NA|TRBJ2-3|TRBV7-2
TGTGCCAGCAGCCTTGACAGAATAGGAGATACGCAGTATTTT
CASSLDRIGDTQYF
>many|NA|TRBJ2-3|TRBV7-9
TGTGGAGTGGCTATCACCCCTGATCCGGACACAGATACGCAGTATTTT
CGVAITPDPDTDTQYF
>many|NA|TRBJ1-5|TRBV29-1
TGCAGCGTTGCCGTCCCCAATCAGCCCCAGCATTTT
CSVAVPNQPQHF
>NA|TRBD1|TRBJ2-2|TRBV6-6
TGTGCCAGCAGTTTGGGACAGGGTAGAGGGGCCGGGGAGCTGTATTTT
CASSLGQGRGAGELYF
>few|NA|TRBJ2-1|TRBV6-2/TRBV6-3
TGTGCCAGCAGTTACTCGATATCCGGGGACAATGAGCAGTTCTTC
CASSYSISGDNEQFF
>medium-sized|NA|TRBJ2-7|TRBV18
TGTGCCAGCTCAAAAGGGGGTCGGGACGAGCAGTACTTC
CASSKGGRDEQYF
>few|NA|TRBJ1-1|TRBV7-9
TGTGCCAGCAGCAGAGAGGGTACTGAAGCTTTCTTT
CASSREGTEAFF
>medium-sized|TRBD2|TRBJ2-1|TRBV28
TGTGCCAGCAGTTTGAGCGGTAGCGGGAAGGACTCCTACAATGAGCAGTTCTTC
CASSLSGSGKDSYNEQFF
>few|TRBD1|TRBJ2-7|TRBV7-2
TGCGCCAGCAGCTTAGAGGGACAGGGGACCTACGAGCAGTACTTC
CASSLEGQGTYEQYF
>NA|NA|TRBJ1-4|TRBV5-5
TGTGCCAGCAGCTTGTGGACAGTTGCTAATGAAAAACTGTTTTTT
CASSLWTVANEKLFF
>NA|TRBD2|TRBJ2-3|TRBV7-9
TGTGCCAGCAGCCCTCCGACTAGCGGGAGAACAGATACGCAGTATTTT
CASSPPTSGRTDTQYF